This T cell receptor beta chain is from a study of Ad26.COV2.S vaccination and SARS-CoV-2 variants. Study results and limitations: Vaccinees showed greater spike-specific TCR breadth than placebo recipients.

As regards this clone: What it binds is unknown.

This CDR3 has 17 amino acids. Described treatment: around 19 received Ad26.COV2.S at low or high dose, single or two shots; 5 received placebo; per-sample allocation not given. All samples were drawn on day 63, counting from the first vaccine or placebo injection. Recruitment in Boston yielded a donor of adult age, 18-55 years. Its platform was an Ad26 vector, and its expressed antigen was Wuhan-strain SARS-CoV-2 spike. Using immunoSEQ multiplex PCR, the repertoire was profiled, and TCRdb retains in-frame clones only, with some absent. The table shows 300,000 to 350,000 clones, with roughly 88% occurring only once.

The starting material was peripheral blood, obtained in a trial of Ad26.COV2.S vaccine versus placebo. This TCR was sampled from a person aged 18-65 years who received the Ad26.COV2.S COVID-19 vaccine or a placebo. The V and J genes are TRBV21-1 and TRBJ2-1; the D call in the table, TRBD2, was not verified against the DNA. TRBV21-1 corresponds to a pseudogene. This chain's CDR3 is CASSNPPSGRDGNEQFF. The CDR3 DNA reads TGTGCCAGCAGCAACCCTCCTAGCGGGAGGGATGGGAATGAGCAGTTCTTC.